Listed below are T cell receptor beta chains from one sample, sequenced in a study of cytomegalovirus exposure and HLA in healthy donors. Sequenced by immunoSEQ multiplex PCR; TCRdb stores in-frame clones only, minus some. The data hold 150,000 or so clones, with about 83% observed a single time. Sequenced sample: PBMCs. These receptors came from a woman aged 30 to 39 in good health and CMV-seronegative. Both conserved end residues are part of each CDR3. The order of the fields is CDR3 protein, V gene, J gene, CDR3 length.

CASSWDSMNSRTQYF	TRBV27	TRBJ2-5	15
CASSYERLNTEAFF	TRBV6-5	TRBJ1-1	14
CAWSLGWGDTEAFF	TRBV30	TRBJ1-1	14
CATQGSGTEAFF	TRBV5-1	TRBJ1-1	12
CASSYLLAATYNEQFF	TRBV27	TRBJ2-1	16
CASSQPFKTGRHEQYF	TRBV4-1	TRBJ2-7	16
CASSPAAQETQYF	TRBV6-5	TRBJ2-5	13
CASSLGQGHETQYF	TRBV7-2	TRBJ2-5	14
CASSYSGPFGPQHF	TRBV6-5	TRBJ1-5	14
CASSLVGGQRQNTEAFF	TRBV5-1	TRBJ1-1	17
CASSEHTEAGTQYF	TRBV10-1	TRBJ2-5	14
CASKIAGGLYNEQFF	TRBV6-1	TRBJ2-1	15
CASSDQVSTEAFF	TRBV2	TRBJ1-1	13
CASNPTSGVRFAQYF	TRBV27	TRBJ2-3	15
CANPDRQETQYF	TRBV10-1	TRBJ2-5	12
CASSSRQGGNEKLFF	TRBV5-4	TRBJ1-4	15
CASSSWTSGGLGELFF	TRBV6-5	TRBJ2-2	16
CASRINAGGRNEQFF	TRBV6-1	TRBJ2-1	15
CASLSSGDLGGYEQYF	TRBV2	-	16
CAWSVLAGDSEQFF	TRBV30	TRBJ2-1	14
CASSQPGQGFPAYF	TRBV4-1	TRBJ1-5	14
CASSQARFGEQYF	TRBV4-1	TRBJ2-7	13
CGPRPASSQPQHF	TRBV6-5	TRBJ1-5	13
CASSQDGQGRFETQYF	TRBV4-1	TRBJ2-5	16
CASRESGGAAGELFF	TRBV6-5	TRBJ2-2	15
CASSVGMPNYGYTF	TRBV6-1	TRBJ1-2	14
CASSHRDYGYTF	TRBV4-3	TRBJ1-2	12
CASTQDRGRGGYTF	TRBV4-3	TRBJ1-2	14
CASSLVSGGGYTF	TRBV27	TRBJ1-2	13
CASSVWGREDTEAFF	TRBV9	TRBJ1-1	15
CASSLAQGAPGNTIYF	TRBV7-2	TRBJ1-3	16
CASSLVPGTSGETQYF	TRBV11-2	TRBJ2-5	16
CASSHGQGAGAFF	TRBV5-4	TRBJ1-1	13
CAWSPLDRGAGELFF	TRBV30	TRBJ2-2	15
CASSLVQGPTSHYEQYF	TRBV27	TRBJ2-7	17
CASSKAGGWNEQFF	TRBV19	TRBJ2-1	14
CASSEVGRAGGLTYNEQFF	TRBV2	TRBJ2-1	19